This T cell receptor (beta chain) comes out of a study of blood T cell repertoires in COVID-19. Study at large: Samples of COVID-19 (acute and convalescent) were obtained from the United States, Italy and Spain. T cells, B-cell-depleted T cells, or PBMCs provided the cDNA or gDNA that served as material.

Original handling: Researchers report that nucleated cell counts were estimated from reference gene primer amplification. The assay was immunoSEQ multiplex PCR, and TCRdb's table has in-frame clones only and misses some. D and trimming were read from the DNA, whereas the V and J calls and clone size are those reported in that table. Of about 84,000 clones listed, around 83% are singletons. This CDR3 is built from 18 residues. Trimming cost V 2 bases and J 4 bases; bases outside gene matches: 16. CDR1 and CDR2 from the germline V gene are MNHEY and SMNVEV (reference sequence). The sample was peripheral blood. The J gene is TRBJ1-1, the V gene TRBV27; 7 positions agree with TRBD1. This TCR was sampled from an elderly man with active or convalescent COVID-19. In DNA, the CDR3 is TGTGCCAGCAGTTTACATCCCCATATCCAGGGGGTTAGCACTGAAGCTTTCTTT. Its translation: CASSLHPHIQGVSTEAFF.